What follows is one T cell receptor (beta chain) and its context. Its antigen is still unknown. The CDR3 is made up of 14 amino acids. From germline, CDR1 is SGDLS and CDR2 YYNGEE. Trimming removed 3 bases from V and 4 bases from J; junction bases left unmatched: 3. The data were taken from a study of cytomegalovirus exposure and HLA in healthy donors. 13 Jbeta primers and 60 Vbeta primers were used for the PCR. Measured with immunoSEQ multiplex PCR; TCRdb has only the in-frame clones, and not every one. This sample has around 160,000 clones, with roughly 77% found just once. Notes on the study in general: Despite most TCR sequences being rare, some public TCRs occurred in many donors. The Asian-associated ancestry cluster reportedly had fewer N-insertions than the 666-donor mean in a later analysis. Reports state that TCR beta sequences accurately predicted most subjects' HLA-A and HLA-B alleles.

Sequencing input: PBMCs. This receptor was identified in a male donor in good health and CMV-seronegative. The V and J genes are TRBV9 and TRBJ1-1, with TRBD1 matching 10 bases. CDR3 coding DNA: TGTGCCAGCAGCGGGGACAGGGGTTTCACTGAAGCTTTCTTT. Translated, it gives CASSGDRGFTEAFF.